This T cell receptor beta chain was documented in a study of blood T cell repertoires in COVID-19. Whole-study context: In each case, the material was cDNA or gDNA derived from T cells, B-cell-depleted T cells, or PBMCs.

This CDR3 contains 14 residues. The V end lost 3 bases, the J end lost 9 bases, and 15 bases lay between the germline ends. Germline V lookup: CDR1 SEHNR, CDR2 FQNEAQ (reference sequence). Profiling relied on immunoSEQ multiplex PCR, and the TCRdb table lists in-frame clones only, not all of them. The data hold 15,000 to 20,000 clones, with about 86% observed a single time. This clone was counted once. Sequencing was performed on peripheral blood. The sequence was collected from a human donor in a cohort sampled during active COVID-19. The rearrangement joins TRBV7-9 to TRBJ2-1; D is perhaps TRBD2 (6 bases). The CDR3 protein is CASSFKLSGGEQFF. CDR3 in DNA: TGTGCCAGCAGCTTTAAGCTCTCCGGGGGTGAGCAGTTCTTC. Full variable domain (rest looked up from reference TRBV7-9 and TRBJ2-1): DTGVSQNPRHKITKRGQNVTFRCDPISEHNRLYWYRQTLGQGPEFLTYFQNEAQLEKSRLLSDRFSAERPKGSFSTLEIQRTEQGDSAMYLCASSFKLSGGEQFFGPGTRLTVL.